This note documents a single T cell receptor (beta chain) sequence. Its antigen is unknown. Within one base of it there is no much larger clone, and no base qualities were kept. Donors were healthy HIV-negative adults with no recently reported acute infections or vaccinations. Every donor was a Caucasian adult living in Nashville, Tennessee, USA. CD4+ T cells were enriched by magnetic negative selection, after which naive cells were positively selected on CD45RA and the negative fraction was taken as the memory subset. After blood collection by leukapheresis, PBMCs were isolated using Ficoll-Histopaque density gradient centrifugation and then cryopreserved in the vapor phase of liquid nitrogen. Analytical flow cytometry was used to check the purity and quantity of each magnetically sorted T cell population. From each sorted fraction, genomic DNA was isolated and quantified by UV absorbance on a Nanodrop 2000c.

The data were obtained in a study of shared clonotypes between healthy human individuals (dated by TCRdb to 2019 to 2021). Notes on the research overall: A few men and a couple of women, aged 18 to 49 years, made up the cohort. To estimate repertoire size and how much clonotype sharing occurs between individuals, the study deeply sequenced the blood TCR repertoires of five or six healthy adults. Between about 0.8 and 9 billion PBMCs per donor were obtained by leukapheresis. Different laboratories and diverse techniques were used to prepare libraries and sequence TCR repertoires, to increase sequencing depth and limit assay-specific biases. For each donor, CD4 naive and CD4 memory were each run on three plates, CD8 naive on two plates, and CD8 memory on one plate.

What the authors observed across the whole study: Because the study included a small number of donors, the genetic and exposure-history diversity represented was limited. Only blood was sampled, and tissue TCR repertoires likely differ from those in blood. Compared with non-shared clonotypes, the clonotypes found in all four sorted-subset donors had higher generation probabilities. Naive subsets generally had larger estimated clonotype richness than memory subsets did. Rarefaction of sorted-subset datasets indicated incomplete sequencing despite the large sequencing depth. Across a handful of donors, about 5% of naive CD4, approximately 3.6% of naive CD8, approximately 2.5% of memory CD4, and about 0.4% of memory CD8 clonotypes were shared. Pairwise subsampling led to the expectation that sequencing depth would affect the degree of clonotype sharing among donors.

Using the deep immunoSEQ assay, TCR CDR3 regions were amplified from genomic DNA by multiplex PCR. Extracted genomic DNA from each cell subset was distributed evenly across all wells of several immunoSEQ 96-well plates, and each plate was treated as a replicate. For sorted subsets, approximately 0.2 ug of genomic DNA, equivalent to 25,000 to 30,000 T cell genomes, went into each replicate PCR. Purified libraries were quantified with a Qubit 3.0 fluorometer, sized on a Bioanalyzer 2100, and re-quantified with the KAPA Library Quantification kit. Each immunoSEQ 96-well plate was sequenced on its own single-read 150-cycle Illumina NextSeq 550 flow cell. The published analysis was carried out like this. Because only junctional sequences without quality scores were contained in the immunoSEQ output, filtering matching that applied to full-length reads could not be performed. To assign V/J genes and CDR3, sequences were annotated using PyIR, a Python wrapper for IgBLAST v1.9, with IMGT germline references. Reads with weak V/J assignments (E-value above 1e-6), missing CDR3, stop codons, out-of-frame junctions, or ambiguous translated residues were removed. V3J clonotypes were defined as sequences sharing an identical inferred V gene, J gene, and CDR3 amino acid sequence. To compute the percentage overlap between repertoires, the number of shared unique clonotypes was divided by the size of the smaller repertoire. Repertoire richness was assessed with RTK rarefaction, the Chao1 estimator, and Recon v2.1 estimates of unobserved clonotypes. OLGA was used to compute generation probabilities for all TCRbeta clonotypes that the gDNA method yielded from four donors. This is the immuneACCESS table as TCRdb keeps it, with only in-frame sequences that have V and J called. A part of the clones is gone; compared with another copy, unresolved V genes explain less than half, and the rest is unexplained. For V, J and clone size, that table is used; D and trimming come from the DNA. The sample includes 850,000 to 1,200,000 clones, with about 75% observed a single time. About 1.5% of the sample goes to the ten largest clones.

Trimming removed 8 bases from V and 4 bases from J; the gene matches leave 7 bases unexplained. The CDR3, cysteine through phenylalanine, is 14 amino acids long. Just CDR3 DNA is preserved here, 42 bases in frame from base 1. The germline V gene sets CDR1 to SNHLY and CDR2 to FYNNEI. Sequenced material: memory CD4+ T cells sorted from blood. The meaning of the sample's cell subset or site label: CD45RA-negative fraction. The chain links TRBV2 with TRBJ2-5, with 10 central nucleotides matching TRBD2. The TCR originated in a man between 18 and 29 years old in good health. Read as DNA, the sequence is TGTGCCAGCGGGGCGTCTAGCGGGAGAGAGACCCAGTACTTC. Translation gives CASGASSGRETQYF.